The T cell receptor (beta chain) described here comes from a study of identical twins. Concerning this clonotype: Its specificity is unknown.

TCRdb passed the 5' RACE reads through MiXCR, listing each CDR3 protein once. The profile shows some 730,000 distinct CDR3 sequences, about 20% of them singletons. The germline CDR1 and CDR2 sequences are ENHRY and SYGVKD. The V end lost 11 bases, the J end lost 0 bases, and 15 bases lay between the germline ends. The CDR3 extends over 14 amino acids. Study conclusions and caveats: Weaker excess twin sharing was observed in beta out-of-frame sequences.

This sample also appeared in a second study, on T cells expressing NK-cell markers. From that report: Once again these clonotypes came out on top in the CD3+CD56-NKG2C+ fraction of several donors. Questions lingered over whether expanded NKG2C+ T cell clones were HCMV-specific.

The clonotype comes from a woman under 30 in good health. Sequencing was carried out using PBMCs. This rearrangement joins TRBV10-3 to TRBJ2-3; D ambiguous. Written as DNA, the CDR3 is TGTGCCGCCTCTACTGACGGGAGCACAGATACGCAGTATTTT. Translating gives CAASTDGSTDTQYF.